This passage covers 27 T cell receptor beta chains from one sample sequenced in a study of cytomegalovirus exposure and HLA in healthy donors. The PCR had 60 Vbeta and 13 Jbeta primers. Produced via immunoSEQ multiplex PCR; TCRdb's table is partial and in-frame only. Of some 120,000 clones listed, more than 60% were seen once; the top ten hold around 4.2%. The sequenced material came from PBMCs. All receptors derive from a woman aged 40 to 50 in good health and CMV-seronegative.

A single count supports this clone. The V call is TRBV18, the J call TRBJ1-1; TRBD1 aligns across 9 bases. Looked up from germline, CDR1 is KGHSH and CDR2 is LQKENI. V lost 1 base to trimming and J lost 4 bases; unmatched junction nucleotides: 1. This CDR3 contains 14 residues. DNA for the CDR3: TGTGCCAGCTCACCACAGGGACAGGGCACTGAAGCTTTCTTT. It yields the protein CASSPQGQGTEAFF.

V and J are TRBV9 and TRBJ2-7; 9 nucleotides agree with TRBD1. The V and J ends lost 3 bases and 6 bases, in that order; junction bases with no gene match: 10. Germline lookup yields CDR1 SGDLS and CDR2 YYNGEE. The CDR3 runs to 15 residues. For the CDR3, the DNA is TGTGCCAGCAGCGCAGTGGGACAGGGTGTTGGCGAGCAGTACTTC. It yields the protein CASSAVGQGVGEQYF.

J is TRBJ1-2 and V is TRBV27, with unresolved D. CDR3 length equals 15 residues. From germline, CDR1 is MNHEY and CDR2 SMNVEV (reference sequence). The V gene lost 4 bases and the J gene lost 0 bases, with 12 bases spanning the gap. DNA of the CDR3: TGTGCCAGCAGTTCGAATCCGGGGTCTAACTATGGCTACACCTTC. It encodes CASSSNPGSNYGYTF.

This clone was counted between two and nine times. The gene calls are TRBV18 and TRBJ2-2, with a weak D call TRBD1 (5 bases). Germline V lookup: CDR1 KGHSH, CDR2 LQKENI. Trimming left V 4 bases short and J 1 base short, with 13 bases between. The CDR3 has 16 amino acids. CDR3 sequence (DNA): TGTGCCAGCTCACGGTCACCAGACAGGAACACCGGGGAGCTGTTTTTT. Translated: CASSRSPDRNTGELFF.

On this clone itself: At one end the junction does not follow the germline gene, possibly because of a read error. V and J are TRBV7-9 and TRBJ1-1, with 9 positions matching TRBD1. Germline CDR1 is SEHNR and CDR2 is FQNEAQ (reference sequence). The CDR3 runs 18 residues. CDR3 sequence: CSSSLARPGQGSNTEAFF. As DNA, the CDR3 is TGTTCCAGCAGCTTAGCTCGTCCGGGACAGGGCTCGAACACTGAAGCTTTCTTT.

The chain couples TRBV29-1 to TRBJ2-1, with TRBD2 matching 9 bases. Trimming removed 4 bases from V and 0 bases from J; junction bases left unmatched: 1. The CDR3 is 14 amino acids. Germline loops: CDR1 SQVTM, CDR2 ANQGSEA. The CDR3 DNA sequence: TGCAGCGTTGCTAGCGGGGTCTCCTACAATGAGCAGTTCTTC. It encodes CSVASGVSYNEQFF.

CDR3 nucleotides: TGTGCCAGCAGCTTAGCTGGAGGGGACCCCTTGGAAGAGACCCAGTACTTC. It specifies CASSLAGGDPLEETQYF. The gene calls are TRBV11-1 and TRBJ2-5, with D possibly matching TRBD2 (6 bases). The CDR3 loop spans 17 amino acids. Per germline, CDR1 SGHAT and CDR2 FQDESV (reference sequence). Deletions cut 0 bases from V and 3 bases from J, with 17 bases between. Combining the CDR3 with reference TRBV11-1 and TRBJ2-5 gives the whole variable domain EAEVAQSPRYKITEKSQAVAFWCDPISGHATLYWYRQILGQGPELLVQFQDESVVDDSQLPKDRFSAERLKGVDSTLKIQPAELGDSAMYLCASSLAGGDPLEETQYFGPGTRLLVL.

The chain couples TRBV19 to TRBJ1-1; weak D call: TRBD1 (5 bases). V was shortened by 6 bases and J by 1 base, with 12 bases between the two germline ends. The CDR3 totals 14 residues. Germline CDR1 is LNHDA and CDR2 is SQIVND (reference sequence). CDR3 in DNA: TGTGCCAGTAGCCTTTCGGGGGGGAACACTGAAGCTTTCTTT. Amino acid sequence: CASSLSGGNTEAFF.

Notes on this clone: One end of the junction is discordant with germline, which a read error may explain. The chain has TRBV7-7 and TRBJ2-1, with D maybe TRBD1 (5 bases). The CDR3 length is 14 residues. Germline-derived CDR1 and CDR2 are SSHAT and FNYEAQ (reference sequence). The CDR3 here is CASSLSPDNNEQFF. The CDR3 bases are TGTGCTAGCAGCTTATCCCCGGACAACAATGAGCAGTTCTTC. Drawing the rest from reference TRBV7-7 and TRBJ2-1, the complete variable domain is GAGVSQSPRYKVTKRGQDVTLRCDPISSHATLYWYQQALGQGPEFLTYFNYEAQPDKSGLPSDRFSAERPEGSISTLTIQRTEQRDSAMYRCASSLSPDNNEQFFGPGTRLTVL.

The V and J genes are TRBV7-9 and TRBJ1-2; 9 positions match TRBD1. V trimming: 5 bases; J trimming: 8 bases; junction bases outside the gene matches: 6. The length of the CDR3 is 13 residues. Germline values: CDR1 SEHNR, CDR2 FQNEAQ (reference sequence). The CDR3 is CASSAGQGSGYTF. The DNA for the CDR3 is TGTGCCAGCAGCGCGGGACAGGGTTCCGGCTACACCTTC.

This clone was observed a handful of times. One end of the junction is discordant with germline, which a read error may explain. The chain employs TRBV7-7 and TRBJ2-2; TRBD1 might be the D (5 bases). The CDR3 has 14 amino acids. Germline V gene sequence: CDR1 SSHAT, CDR2 FNYEAQ (reference sequence). The CDR3 DNA is TGTGCTAGCACATCCCAGCCACAGGCCGGGGAGCTGTTTTTT. It is translated as CASTSQPQAGELFF.

V usage is TRBV10-3 and J usage is TRBJ2-5, with no clear D. CDR3 length equals 14 residues. The V end was cut by 10 bases, the J end by 1 base, with 16 bases between. The V gene's germline CDR1 is ENHRY and CDR2 SYGVKD. For the CDR3, the DNA is TGTGCCAGCAGCCCCGGTGAGCCCCAAGAGACCCAGTACTTC. It encodes CASSPGEPQETQYF.

The J gene is TRBJ2-2, the V gene TRBV20-1; D unclear. The CDR3 totals 11 residues. Trimming shortened V by 2 bases and J by 6 bases, and 4 bases separated the two germline ends. Germline-derived CDR1 and CDR2 are DFQATT and SNEGSKA (reference sequence). This CDR3 reads CSARISGELFF. The CDR3 DNA follows: TGCAGTGCTAGAATATCCGGGGAGCTGTTTTTT.

The rearrangement links TRBV2 to TRBJ1-5; D may be TRBD1 (6 bases). The germline gives CDR1 SNHLY, CDR2 FYNNEI. With 0 bases removed from V and 5 bases from J, the gap between germline ends came to 11 bases. The length of the CDR3 is 15 residues. The CDR3 sequence is CASSEATGPHQPQHF. The CDR3 DNA follows: TGTGCCAGCAGTGAAGCGACAGGCCCTCATCAGCCCCAGCATTTT.

This clone was seen only a few times. The genes are TRBV7-9 and TRBJ1-2; no clear D. Per the germline V gene, CDR1 is SEHNR and CDR2 is FQNEAQ (reference sequence). Trimming stripped 1 base from V and 6 bases from J, with 12 bases between. This CDR3 has 14 amino acids. The CDR3 is CASSLVSGADGYTF. CDR3 in DNA: TGTGCCAGCAGCTTAGTTAGCGGTGCAGATGGCTACACCTTC.

The chain couples TRBV30 to TRBJ1-1, with a possible D match to TRBD1 (6 bases). Germline V lookup: CDR1 GTSNPN, CDR2 SVGIG (reference sequence). The CDR3 totals 11 residues. Trimming removed 2 bases from V and 8 bases from J, with 9 bases in between. The CDR3 protein is CAWSTQGEAFF. The CDR3 bases are TGTGCCTGGAGTACTCAGGGGGAAGCTTTCTTT. Complete variable domain (other parts from reference TRBV30 and TRBJ1-1): SQTIHQWPATLVQPVGSPLSLECTVEGTSNPNLYWYRQAAGRGLQLLFYSVGIGQISSEVPQNLSASRPQDRQFILSSKKLLLSDSGFYLCAWSTQGEAFFGQGTRLTVV.

This rearrangement joins TRBV5-5 to TRBJ2-1; TRBD1 is a possible D gene (6 bases). Germline V gene lookup returns CDR1 SGHKS and CDR2 YYEKEE (reference sequence). CDR3 length equals 15 residues. Trimming shortened V by 3 bases and J by 3 bases, and 13 bases separated the two germline ends. The CDR3 sequence is CASSWGRGNYNEQFF. The CDR3 nucleotides read TGTGCCAGCAGCTGGGGCAGGGGCAACTACAATGAGCAGTTCTTC.

In this sample, this clone is medium-sized. V gene TRBV19 combines with J gene TRBJ2-7; 8 nucleotides agree with TRBD2. Germline V lookup: CDR1 LNHDA, CDR2 SQIVND (reference sequence). The CDR3 has 14 residues. V was pared by 3 bases and J by 2 bases, with 3 bases of the junction left unmatched. CDR3 coding DNA: TGTGCCAGTAGTATTGGGCGGGGGGCCTACGAGCAGTACTTC. This encodes CASSIGRGAYEQYF.

The rearrangement uses TRBV11-2 and TRBJ2-7, with D unresolved. The CDR3 spans 13 residues. V was trimmed by 3 bases and J by 3 bases, leaving 9 bases between them. Germline loops: CDR1 SGHAT, CDR2 FQNNGV. This chain's CDR3 is CASSFPASYEQYF. In DNA form, the CDR3 reads TGTGCCAGCAGCTTCCCGGCTAGCTACGAGCAGTACTTC. Looking up the rest from reference TRBV11-2 and TRBJ2-7 gives the full variable domain: EAGVAQSPRYKIIEKRQSVAFWCNPISGHATLYWYQQILGQGPKLLIQFQNNGVVDDSQLPKDRFSAERLKGVDSTLKIQPAKLEDSAVYLCASSFPASYEQYFGPGTRLTVT.

V is TRBV2 and J is TRBJ2-5, with TRBD2 matching 10 bases. CDR1 and CDR2 from the germline V gene are SNHLY and FYNNEI. The CDR3 loop spans 14 amino acids. V dropped 4 bases and J dropped 11; count of bases not matched to a gene: 10. The CDR3 here is CASSVSGRAAMQYF. The CDR3 DNA reads as TGTGCCAGCAGTGTAAGCGGGAGGGCCGCTATGCAGTACTTC.

This clone has only a few counts. This chain connects TRBV14 to TRBJ2-5; 10 bases line up with TRBD1. The J call may be mistaken, given a closer DNA end match to TRBJ2-7. The germline gives CDR1 SGHDN, CDR2 FVKESK. The CDR3 contains 17 residues. Written as DNA, the CDR3 is TGTGCCAGCAGCCCGCGTGACAGGGGGCTGAATGTCTACGAGCAGTACTTC. Amino acid sequence: CASSPRDRGLNVYEQYF.

The gene calls are TRBV27 and TRBJ2-1; D possibly corresponds to TRBD1 (6 bases). V lost 4 bases to trimming and J lost 8 bases, with 6 bases between them. The germline gives CDR1 MNHEY, CDR2 SMNVEV (reference sequence). This CDR3 comprises 11 residues. For the CDR3, the DNA is TGTGCCAGCAGTTCAGGGGATGAGCAGTTCTTC. It codes for CASSSGDEQFF.

This clone turned up a few times. V gene TRBV28 combines with J gene TRBJ2-5, with 9 bases aligning to TRBD2. J gave up 5 bases and V 6 bases, and 7 bases lay outside the gene matches. Germline V gene sequence: CDR1 MDHEN, CDR2 SYDVKM. The CDR3 consists of 14 residues. The CDR3 sequence is CASSPSGEWETQYF. The CDR3 coding sequence is TGTGCCAGCAGCCCTAGCGGGGAATGGGAGACCCAGTACTTC.

In DNA, the CDR3 is TGTGCCAGCAGTCCCACGACTAGCACAGATACGCAGTATTTT. It encodes CASSPTTSTDTQYF. The chain couples TRBV7-2 to TRBJ2-3; no clear D. Between the trimmed V and J ends, which lost 6 bases and 0 bases, there was a span of 10 bases. The CDR3 is made up of 14 amino acids. From germline, CDR1 is SGHTA and CDR2 FQGNSA.

The chain couples TRBV7-2 to TRBJ2-7, with 11 bases matching TRBD2. The CDR3 sequence is 17 residues long. V shed 2 bases and J 3 bases; nucleotides not matched to a gene: 9. Per the germline V gene, CDR1 is SGHTA and CDR2 is FQGNSA. This chain's CDR3 is CASSLLAGGVEYYEQYF. In DNA form, the CDR3 reads TGTGCCAGCAGCTTACTAGCGGGGGGAGTTGAGTACTACGAGCAGTACTTC.

This clone was found once. The V call is TRBV30, the J call TRBJ2-5; 11 positions match TRBD2. Germline CDR1 reads GTSNPN; CDR2 reads SVGIG (reference sequence). This CDR3 region has 18 residues. J lost 5 bases, V lost 1 base, and 15 bases had no gene match. The DNA for the CDR3 is TGTGCCTGGAGTGAAGGACGGACTAGCGGGCTGTCCCGGGAGACCCAGTACTTC. Its protein product is CAWSEGRTSGLSRETQYF. The full variable domain, in which reference TRBV30 and TRBJ2-5 provide the parts outside the CDR3, is SQTIHQWPATLVQPVGSPLSLECTVEGTSNPNLYWYRQAAGRGLQLLFYSVGIGQISSEVPQNLSASRPQDRQFILSSKKLLLSDSGFYLCAWSEGRTSGLSRETQYFGPGTRLLVL.

V gene TRBV18 combines with J gene TRBJ2-5, with D uncertain. The CDR3 covers 13 residues. Germline V gene sequence: CDR1 KGHSH, CDR2 LQKENI. The germline V and J ends were trimmed by 3 bases and 5 bases, with 10 bases remaining between them. CDR3 in DNA: TGTGCCAGCTCACCGTCCACCGGGGAGACCCAGTACTTC. It codes for CASSPSTGETQYF.